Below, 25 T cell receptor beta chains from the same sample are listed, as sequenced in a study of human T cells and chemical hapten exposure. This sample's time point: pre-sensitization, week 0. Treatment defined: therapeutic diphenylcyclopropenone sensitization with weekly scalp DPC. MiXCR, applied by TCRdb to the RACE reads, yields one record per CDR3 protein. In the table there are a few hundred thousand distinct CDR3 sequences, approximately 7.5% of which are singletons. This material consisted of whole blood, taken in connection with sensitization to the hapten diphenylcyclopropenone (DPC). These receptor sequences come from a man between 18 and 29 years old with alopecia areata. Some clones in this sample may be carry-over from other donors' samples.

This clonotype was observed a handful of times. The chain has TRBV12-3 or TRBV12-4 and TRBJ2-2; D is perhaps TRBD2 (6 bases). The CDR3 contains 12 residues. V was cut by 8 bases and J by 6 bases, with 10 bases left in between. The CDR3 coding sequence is TGTGCCAGCGGGGGGTTTTCCGGGGAGCTGTTTTTT. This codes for CASGGFSGELFF.

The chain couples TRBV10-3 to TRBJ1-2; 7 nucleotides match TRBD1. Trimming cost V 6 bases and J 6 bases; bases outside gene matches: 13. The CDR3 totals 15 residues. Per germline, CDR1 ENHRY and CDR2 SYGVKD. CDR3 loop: CAIRPNLTGRHGYTF. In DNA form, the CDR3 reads TGTGCCATCAGGCCCAATTTGACAGGGAGGCATGGCTACACCTTC.

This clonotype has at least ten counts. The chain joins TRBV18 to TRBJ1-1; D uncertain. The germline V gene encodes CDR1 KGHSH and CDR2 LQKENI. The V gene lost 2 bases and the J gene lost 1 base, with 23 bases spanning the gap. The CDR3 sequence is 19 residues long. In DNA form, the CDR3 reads TGTGCCAGCTCACCAGTCCAGTGGCAAACGGCGCGTACGAACACTGAAGCTTTCTTT. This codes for CASSPVQWQTARTNTEAFF.

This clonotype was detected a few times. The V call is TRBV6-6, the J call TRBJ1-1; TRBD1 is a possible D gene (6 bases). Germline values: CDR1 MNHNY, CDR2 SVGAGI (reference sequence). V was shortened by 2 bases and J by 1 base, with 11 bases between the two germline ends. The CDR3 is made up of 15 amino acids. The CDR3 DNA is TGTGCCAGCAGTTACCGGACAGTTGCGAACACTGAAGCTTTCTTT. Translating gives CASSYRTVANTEAFF.

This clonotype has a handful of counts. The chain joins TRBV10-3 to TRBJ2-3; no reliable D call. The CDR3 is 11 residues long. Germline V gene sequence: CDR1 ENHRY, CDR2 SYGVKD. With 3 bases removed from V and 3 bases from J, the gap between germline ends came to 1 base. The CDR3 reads CAISETDTQYF. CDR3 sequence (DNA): TGTGCCATCAGTGAAACAGATACGCAGTATTTT.

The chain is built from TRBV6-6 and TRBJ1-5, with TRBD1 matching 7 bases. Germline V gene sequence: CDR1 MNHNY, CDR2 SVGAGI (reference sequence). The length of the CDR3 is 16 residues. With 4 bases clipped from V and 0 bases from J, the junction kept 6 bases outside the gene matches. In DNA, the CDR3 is TGTGCCAGCAGTTGTTCAAGACAGGGTAGCAATCAGCCCCAGCATTTT. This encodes CASSCSRQGSNQPQHF.

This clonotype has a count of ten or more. CDR3 sequence (DNA): TGCAGCGTTAACAGGGTCACCGGGGAGCTGTTTTTT. Residues: CSVNRVTGELFF. This chain joins TRBV29-1 and TRBJ2-2, with a weak D call TRBD1 (6 bases). The CDR3 runs 12 residues. In germline, CDR1 is SQVTM, CDR2 ANQGSEA. V lost 5 bases and J lost 4, with 8 bases in between.

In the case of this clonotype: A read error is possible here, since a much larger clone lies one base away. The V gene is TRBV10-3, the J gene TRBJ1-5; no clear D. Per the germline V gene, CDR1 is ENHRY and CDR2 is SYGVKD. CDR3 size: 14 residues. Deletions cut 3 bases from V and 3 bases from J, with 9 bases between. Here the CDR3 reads CAISDTETNQPQHF. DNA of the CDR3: TGTGCCATCAGTGATACAGAAACCAATCAGCCCCAGCATTTT.

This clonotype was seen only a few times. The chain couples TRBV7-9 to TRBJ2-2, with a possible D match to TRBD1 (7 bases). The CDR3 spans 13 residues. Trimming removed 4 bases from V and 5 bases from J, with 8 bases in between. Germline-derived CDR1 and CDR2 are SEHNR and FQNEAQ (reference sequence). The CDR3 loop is CASSSGGTGELFF. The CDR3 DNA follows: TGTGCCAGCAGCTCAGGGGGGACCGGGGAGCTGTTTTTT.

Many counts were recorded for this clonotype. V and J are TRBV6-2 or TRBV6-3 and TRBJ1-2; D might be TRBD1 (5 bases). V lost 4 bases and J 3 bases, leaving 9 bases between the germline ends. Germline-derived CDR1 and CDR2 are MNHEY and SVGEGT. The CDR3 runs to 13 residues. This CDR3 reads CASSSRDDYGYTF. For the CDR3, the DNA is TGTGCCAGCAGTTCCCGGGACGACTATGGCTACACCTTC.

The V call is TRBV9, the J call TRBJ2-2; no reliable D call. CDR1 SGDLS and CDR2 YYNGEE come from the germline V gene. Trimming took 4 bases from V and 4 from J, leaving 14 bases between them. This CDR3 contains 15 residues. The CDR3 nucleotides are TGTGCCAGCAGCTTGGCTATGGCCCCCACCGGGGAGCTGTTTTTT. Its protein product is CASSLAMAPTGELFF.

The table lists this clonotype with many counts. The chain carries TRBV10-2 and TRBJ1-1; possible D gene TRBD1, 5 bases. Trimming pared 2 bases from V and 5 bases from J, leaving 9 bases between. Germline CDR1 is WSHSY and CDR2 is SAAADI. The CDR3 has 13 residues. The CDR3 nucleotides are TGCGCCAGCAGTGAGGGCAGGGCGACTGAAGCTTTCTTT. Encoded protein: CASSEGRATEAFF.

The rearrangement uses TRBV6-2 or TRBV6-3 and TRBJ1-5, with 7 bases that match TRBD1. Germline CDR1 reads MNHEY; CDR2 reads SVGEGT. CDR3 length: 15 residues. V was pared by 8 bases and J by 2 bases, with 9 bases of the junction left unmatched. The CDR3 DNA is TGTGCCAGCGCCGAAGGGGGCAGAGGCAATCAGCCCCAGCATTTT. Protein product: CASAEGGRGNQPQHF.

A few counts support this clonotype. Here the CDR3 reads CSAFGQGSRSYEQYF. The DNA of the CDR3 is TGCAGTGCTTTTGGACAGGGGTCACGCTCCTACGAGCAGTACTTC. V is TRBV20-1 and J is TRBJ2-7; TRBD1 agrees at 9 bases. The length of the CDR3 is 15 residues. Germline values: CDR1 DFQATT, CDR2 SNEGSKA (reference sequence). Trimming cost V 5 bases and J 0 bases; bases outside gene matches: 8.

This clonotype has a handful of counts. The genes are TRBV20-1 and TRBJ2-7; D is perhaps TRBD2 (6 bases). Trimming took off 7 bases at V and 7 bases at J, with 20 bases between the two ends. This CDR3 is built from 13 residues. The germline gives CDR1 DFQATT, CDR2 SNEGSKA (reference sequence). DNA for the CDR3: TGCAGTGGCGGCGGGCTAGCGAGGGGAGAGCAGTACTTC. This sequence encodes CSGGGLARGEQYF.

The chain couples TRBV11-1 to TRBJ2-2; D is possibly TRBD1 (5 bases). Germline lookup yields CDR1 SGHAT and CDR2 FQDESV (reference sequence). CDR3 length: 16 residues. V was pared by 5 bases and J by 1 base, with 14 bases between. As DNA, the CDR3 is TGTGCCAGCAGCCAACACCTCGGACAGAACACCGGGGAGCTGTTTTTT. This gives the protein CASSQHLGQNTGELFF.

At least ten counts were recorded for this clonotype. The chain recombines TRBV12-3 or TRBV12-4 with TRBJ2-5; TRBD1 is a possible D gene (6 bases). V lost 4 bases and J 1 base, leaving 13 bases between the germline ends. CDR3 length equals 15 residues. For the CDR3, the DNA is TGTGCCAGCAGTTCGTGGACAGACTTCCAAGAGACCCAGTACTTC. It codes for CASSSWTDFQETQYF.

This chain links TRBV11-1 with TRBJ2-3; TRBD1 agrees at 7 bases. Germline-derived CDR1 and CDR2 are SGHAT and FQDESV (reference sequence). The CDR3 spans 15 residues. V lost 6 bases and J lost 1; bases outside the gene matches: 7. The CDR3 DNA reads TGTGCCAGCAGGCCGATCGACAGGGGCACAGATACGCAGTATTTT. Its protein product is CASRPIDRGTDTQYF.

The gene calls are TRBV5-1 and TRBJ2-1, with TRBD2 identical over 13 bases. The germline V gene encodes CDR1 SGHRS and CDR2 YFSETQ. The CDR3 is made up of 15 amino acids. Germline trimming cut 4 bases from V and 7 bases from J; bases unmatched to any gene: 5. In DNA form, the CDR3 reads TGCGCCAGCAGCGCCGGGACTAGCGGGACAAATGAGCAGTTCTTC. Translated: CASSAGTSGTNEQFF.

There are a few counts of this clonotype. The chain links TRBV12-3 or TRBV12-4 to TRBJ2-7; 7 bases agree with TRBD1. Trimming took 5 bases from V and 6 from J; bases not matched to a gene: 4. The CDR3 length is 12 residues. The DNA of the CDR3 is TGTGCCAGCAGTCCGACAGGGAGCGAGCAGTACGTC. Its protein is CASSPTGSEQYV.

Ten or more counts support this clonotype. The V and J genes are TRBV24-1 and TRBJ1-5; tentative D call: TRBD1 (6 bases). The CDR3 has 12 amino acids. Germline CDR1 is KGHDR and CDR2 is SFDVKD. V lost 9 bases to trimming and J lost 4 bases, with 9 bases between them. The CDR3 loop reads CATHTGNQPQHF. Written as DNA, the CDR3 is TGTGCCACCCATACAGGGAATCAGCCCCAGCATTTT.

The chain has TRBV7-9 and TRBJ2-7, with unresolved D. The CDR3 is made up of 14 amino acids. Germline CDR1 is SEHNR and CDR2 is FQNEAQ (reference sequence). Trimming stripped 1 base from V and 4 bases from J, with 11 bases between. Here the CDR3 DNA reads TGTGCCAGCAGCTTAGAAGGTTATGTTTACGAGCAGTACTTC. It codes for CASSLEGYVYEQYF. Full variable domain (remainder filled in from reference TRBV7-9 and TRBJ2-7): DTGVSQNPRHKITKRGQNVTFRCDPISEHNRLYWYRQTLGQGPEFLTYFQNEAQLEKSRLLSDRFSAERPKGSFSTLEIQRTEQGDSAMYLCASSLEGYVYEQYFGPGTRLTVT.

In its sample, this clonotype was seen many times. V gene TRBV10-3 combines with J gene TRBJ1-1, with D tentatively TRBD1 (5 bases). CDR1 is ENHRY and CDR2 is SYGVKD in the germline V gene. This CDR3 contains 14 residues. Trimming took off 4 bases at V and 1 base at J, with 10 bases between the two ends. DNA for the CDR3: TGTGCCATCAGTGGGACACTGCCGAACACTGAAGCTTTCTTT. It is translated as CAISGTLPNTEAFF.

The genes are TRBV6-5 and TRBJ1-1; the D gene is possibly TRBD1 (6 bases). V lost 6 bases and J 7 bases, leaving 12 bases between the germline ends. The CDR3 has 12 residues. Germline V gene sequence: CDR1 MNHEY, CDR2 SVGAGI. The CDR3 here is CASSHGQYEAFF. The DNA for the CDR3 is TGTGCCAGCAGCCACGGACAGTATGAAGCTTTCTTT.

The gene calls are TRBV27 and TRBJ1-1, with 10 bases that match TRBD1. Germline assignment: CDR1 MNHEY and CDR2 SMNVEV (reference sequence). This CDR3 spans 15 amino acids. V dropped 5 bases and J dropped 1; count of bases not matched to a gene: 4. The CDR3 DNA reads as TGTGCCAGCAGTGAGACAGGGGGCACGAACACTGAAGCTTTCTTT. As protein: CASSETGGTNTEAFF.